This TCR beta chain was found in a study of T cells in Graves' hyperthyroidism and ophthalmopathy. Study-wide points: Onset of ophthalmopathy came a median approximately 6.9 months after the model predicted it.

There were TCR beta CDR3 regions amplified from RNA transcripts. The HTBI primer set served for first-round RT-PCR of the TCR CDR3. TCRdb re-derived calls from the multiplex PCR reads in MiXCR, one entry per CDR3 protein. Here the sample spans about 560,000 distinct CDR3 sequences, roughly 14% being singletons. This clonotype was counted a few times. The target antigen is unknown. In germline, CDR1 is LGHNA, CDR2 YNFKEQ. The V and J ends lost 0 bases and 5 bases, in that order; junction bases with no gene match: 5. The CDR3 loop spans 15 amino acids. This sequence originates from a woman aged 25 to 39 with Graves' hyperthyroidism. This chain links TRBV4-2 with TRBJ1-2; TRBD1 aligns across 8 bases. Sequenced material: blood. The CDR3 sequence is CASSQDLGQAYGYTF. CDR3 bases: TGTGCCAGCAGCCAAGACCTGGGACAGGCATATGGCTACACCTTC.